This paragraph covers one T cell receptor beta chain sequence. Its antigen is still unknown. TCR beta CDR3 amplification used RNA transcripts. Second-round multiplex PCR came after a first-round RT-PCR that employed HTBI primers. TCRdb re-called the multiplex PCR reads with MiXCR, one entry per CDR3 protein. Of about 620,000 distinct CDR3 sequences in the sample, 22% were seen once. Over 18 months of follow-up, stable hyperthyroidism required that no ophthalmopathy appear. Patients were left out if they had other autoimmune diseases, uncontrolled infections, pregnancy or lactation. This record belongs to a study of Graves' ophthalmopathy and Graves' hyperthyroidism. Study-wide findings and caveats: In blood, most expanded thyroid clonotypes above 0.001 frequency were also detected. With approximately 88% sensitivity and around 80% specificity, a 13-signature model separated ophthalmopathy from stable hyperthyroidism.

J lost 4 bases, V lost 3 bases, and 6 bases had no gene match. The germline gives CDR1 KGHSH, CDR2 LQKENI. This CDR3 is built from 15 residues. The TCR was taken from a woman in her late teens or twenties with stable Graves' hyperthyroidism. Some clones in this sample may be carry-over from other donors' samples. The chain has TRBV18 and TRBJ2-7; 10 bases fit TRBD1. Sample: peripheral blood. This CDR3 reads CASSPGTGVIYEQYF. DNA of the CDR3: TGTGCCAGCTCACCGGGGACAGGGGTTATTTACGAGCAGTACTTC.